Listed here is a single TCR beta chain. Its antigen is still unknown. Donors were healthy Caucasian individuals from Russia aged roughly 6 to 95. Extraction of total RNA produced a minimum of 5.5 micrograms from each sample. This sample is part of a study of blood T cells in healthy people across ages. Then a second PCR, running roughly 7 to 11 cycles, was carried out with a sample-barcoded 5' primer and a J-beta primer mix. TCRdb itself ran the 5' RACE reads through MiXCR, one entry per CDR3 protein. The sample includes under 1 million distinct CDR3 sequences, 44% of them seen just once. General study findings and limits: Diversity was higher, and naive CD4+ cells more numerous, in long-lived donors than in aged donors.

This clonotype originated in a man in his sixties in good health. Sequenced sample: blood.

Here the CDR3 DNA reads TGTGCCATCAGCGCCTCGGTCGGGGGACCCTACGAGCAGTACTTC. Protein sequence: CAISASVGGPYEQYF. The rearrangement uses TRBV10-3 and TRBJ2-7; a weak D match, TRBD2 (6 bases). CDR1 and CDR2 (germline): ENHRY, SYGVKD. V was pared by 6 bases and J by 2 bases, with 17 bases between. The CDR3 covers 15 residues.